What follows are 24 T cell receptor beta chains derived from one specimen sequenced in a study of T cell changes during pregnancy in multiple sclerosis. Produced via immunoSEQ multiplex PCR; TCRdb's table is partial and in-frame only. This table has 78,000 or so clones, roughly 94% appearing once. The specimen was peripheral blood, collected before pregnancy. The receptors stem from a female donor with multiple sclerosis, enrolled in a pregnancy study.

V and J are TRBV7-2 and TRBJ2-5, with 8 nucleotides matching TRBD2. CDR1 and CDR2 from the germline V gene are SGHTA and FQGNSA. Trimming at V came to 4 bases and at J to 5 bases, leaving 9 bases not matched to a gene. CDR3 length equals 15 residues. The CDR3 DNA reads as TGTGCCAGCAGCTCGACTAGCGCGCATGGGGAGACCCAGTACTTC. Protein product: CASSSTSAHGETQYF.

The chain links TRBV6-1 to TRBJ1-1, with TRBD1 as a possible D gene (6 bases). In germline, CDR1 is MNHNS, CDR2 SASEGT. V shed 5 bases and J shed 1 base, with 11 bases lying between them. This CDR3 is 14 amino acids long. The CDR3 loop is CASSLRQENTEAFF. The CDR3 coding sequence is TGTGCCAGCAGTCTCCGACAGGAGAACACTGAAGCTTTCTTT.

The gene calls are TRBV7-2 and TRBJ2-7; D remains ambiguous. V was shortened by 5 bases and J by 3 bases, with 8 bases between the two germline ends. This CDR3 has 12 amino acids. Germline CDR1 is SGHTA and CDR2 is FQGNSA. Here the CDR3 reads CASSPTDYEQYF. The CDR3 region has the DNA TGTGCCAGCAGCCCTACAGACTACGAGCAGTACTTC.

This chain links TRBV25-1 with TRBJ2-7, with 8 bases that match TRBD1. This CDR3 region has 17 residues. Germline V gives CDR1 MGHDK, CDR2 SYGVNS. Trimming at V came to 6 bases and at J to 2 bases, leaving 15 bases not matched to a gene. As DNA, the CDR3 is TGTGCCAGCAGCCAGGGCTTTGGGACAGGCGACCCCTACGAGCAGTACTTC. Protein product: CASSQGFGTGDPYEQYF.

The DNA of the CDR3 is TGTGCCAGCAGCTTAGTTCGGGGGGGTAATGAAGCTTTCTTT. Protein product: CASSLVRGGNEAFF. The chain uses TRBV7-9 and TRBJ1-1; D perhaps matches TRBD1 (5 bases). CDR3 length equals 14 residues. V lost 1 base and J 7 bases, leaving 13 bases between the germline ends. Germline V CDR1 and CDR2: SEHNR, FQNEAQ (reference sequence).

The chain couples TRBV6-6 to TRBJ2-5, with D possibly being TRBD1 (7 bases). The CDR3 runs 14 residues. V was shortened by 7 bases and J by 5 bases, with 17 bases between the two germline ends. Germline-derived CDR1 and CDR2 are MNHNY and SVGAGI (reference sequence). In DNA form, the CDR3 reads TGTGCCAGCACCCCGGGCAGGGGGACTGAGACCCAGTACTTC. Translation gives CASTPGRGTETQYF.

Only a few counts were recorded for this clone. CDR3 loop: CASNSGSSGNTIYF. The DNA of the CDR3 is TGTGCCAGTAATTCCGGGAGCTCTGGAAACACCATATATTTT. This sequence joins TRBV19 and TRBJ1-3; no reliable D call. The CDR3 is 14 residues long. Germline V CDR1 and CDR2: LNHDA, SQIVND (reference sequence). V was cut by 7 bases and J by 0 bases, with 10 bases left in between.

V is TRBV2 and J is TRBJ2-2; 7 bases match TRBD1. The CDR3 runs to 16 residues. CDR1 is SNHLY and CDR2 is FYNNEI in the germline V gene. The ends lost 8 bases at V and 0 bases at J; junction bases unmatched: 9. The CDR3 spells CASGRQGLTNTGELFF. The DNA of the CDR3 is TGTGCCAGCGGTCGACAGGGATTAACGAACACCGGGGAGCTGTTTTTT.

This clone was counted once. This chain connects TRBV27 to TRBJ1-2; perhaps TRBD1 as D (6 bases). This CDR3 comprises 13 residues. Germline V CDR1 and CDR2: MNHEY, SMNVEV (reference sequence). Trimming took 4 bases from V and 8 from J, leaving 14 bases between them. The CDR3 is CASSSTGQVGYTF. Here the CDR3 DNA reads TGTGCCAGCAGTTCTACAGGGCAAGTAGGCTACACCTTC.

The CDR3 DNA is TGTGCCACCAGCAGAGATCAGGAGGGATCACCCCTCCACTTT. Protein: CATSRDQEGSPLHF. This sequence joins TRBV15 and TRBJ1-6, with D unclear. V gave up 0 bases and J gave up 10 bases, with 10 bases separating them. The CDR3 totals 14 residues. Germline CDR1 reads LNHNV; CDR2 reads YYDKDF (reference sequence).

CDR3 DNA sequence: TGCGCCAGCAGCCCTGGACACAGGGATAATTCACCCCTCCACTTT. It yields the protein CASSPGHRDNSPLHF. The V call is TRBV5-1, the J call TRBJ1-6; D is possibly TRBD1 (6 bases). Germline V gene data show CDR1 as SGHRS and CDR2 as YFSETQ. Trimming took off 4 bases at V and 5 bases at J, with 13 bases between the two ends. The CDR3 extends over 15 amino acids.

This chain uses TRBV7-3 with TRBJ1-2; no definite D call. The germline gives CDR1 SGHTA, CDR2 FQGTGA. The CDR3 is made up of 13 amino acids. The V and J ends lost 2 bases and 7 bases respectively, with 11 bases between them. This CDR3 reads CASSLGGAGGYTF. CDR3 DNA: TGTGCCAGCAGCTTAGGAGGTGCCGGTGGCTACACCTTC.

V is TRBV7-9 and J is TRBJ1-4, with D maybe TRBD1 (5 bases). Germline assignment: CDR1 SEHNR and CDR2 FQNEAQ (reference sequence). The CDR3 covers 15 residues. With 5 bases removed from V and 5 bases from J, the gap between germline ends came to 15 bases. Here the CDR3 reads CASSLKTGANEKLFF. In nucleotides, the CDR3 is TGTGCCAGCAGCCTCAAAACAGGTGCAAATGAAAAACTGTTTTTT.

The chain is built from TRBV10-3 and TRBJ1-6; a weak D match, TRBD1 (5 bases). V lost 2 bases and J lost 5, with 10 bases in between. The CDR3 consists of 15 residues. Looked up from germline, CDR1 is ENHRY and CDR2 is SYGVKD. CDR3 DNA: TGTGCCATCAGTGAGGGGGCTGCCCATAATTCACCCCTCCACTTT. This codes for CAISEGAAHNSPLHF.

V usage is TRBV6-4 and J usage is TRBJ2-3; TRBD2 agrees at 12 bases. This CDR3 comprises 15 residues. Per the germline V gene, CDR1 is MRHNA and CDR2 is SNTAGT. The trim removed 4 bases at V and 2 bases at J, leaving 1 base unmatched. This chain's CDR3 is CASSASGGATDTQYF. The CDR3 DNA reads TGTGCCAGCAGTGCTAGCGGGGGGGCCACAGATACGCAGTATTTT.

This chain uses TRBV12-5 with TRBJ2-7; perhaps TRBD1 as D (5 bases). V was shortened by 5 bases and J by 0 bases, with 14 bases between the two germline ends. The CDR3 is 15 amino acids. The germline V gene encodes CDR1 LGHNT and CDR2 FRNRAP. The CDR3 sequence is CASGRTGVGSYEQYF. CDR3 sequence (DNA): TGTGCTAGTGGTCGAACAGGTGTAGGCTCCTACGAGCAGTACTTC.

The chain couples TRBV14 to TRBJ2-1; TRBD2 is a possible D gene (7 bases). CDR1 and CDR2 (germline): SGHDN, FVKESK. The V gene lost 4 bases and the J gene lost 9 bases, with 16 bases spanning the gap. CDR3 size: 14 residues. The CDR3 DNA reads as TGTGCCAGCAGCCGCGAGGGGGGGCCAGCTGAGCAGTTCTTC. Translated: CASSREGGPAEQFF.

This chain joins TRBV9 and TRBJ2-3; D call uncertain. CDR1 SGDLS and CDR2 YYNGEE come from the germline V gene. With 3 bases removed from V and 4 bases from J, the gap between germline ends came to 3 bases. This CDR3 is built from 11 residues. This chain's CDR3 is CASSDSDTQYF. Here the CDR3 DNA reads TGTGCCAGCAGCGACTCAGATACGCAGTATTTT.

This chain links TRBV6-5 with TRBJ2-1; D unresolved. Germline CDR1 reads MNHEY; CDR2 reads SVGAGI. The CDR3 covers 16 residues. With 2 bases removed from V and 0 bases from J, the gap between germline ends came to 11 bases. The CDR3 coding sequence is TGTGCCAGCAGTTACCTATCACCAAGCTCCTACAATGAGCAGTTCTTC. Its protein product is CASSYLSPSSYNEQFF.

The rearrangement links TRBV5-1 to TRBJ1-1, with D maybe TRBD1 (5 bases). Germline V CDR1 and CDR2: SGHRS, YFSETQ. The CDR3 covers 15 residues. The ends were cut back, 4 bases at V and 5 bases at J, with 18 bases in the middle. CDR3 in amino acids: CASSVREPGGTEAFF. CDR3 coding DNA: TGCGCCAGCAGCGTCCGGGAGCCCGGGGGGACTGAAGCTTTCTTT.

The rearrangement links TRBV2 to TRBJ2-5, with D maybe TRBD2 (6 bases). V shed 2 bases and J shed 0 bases, with 13 bases lying between them. The CDR3 length is 16 residues. Germline V lookup: CDR1 SNHLY, CDR2 FYNNEI. This chain's CDR3 is CASSESLAMYQETQYF. CDR3 nucleotides: TGTGCCAGCAGTGAAAGTCTAGCGATGTACCAAGAGACCCAGTACTTC.

This chain joins TRBV5-5 and TRBJ1-1, with D possibly matching TRBD1 (5 bases). Germline CDR1 SGHKS, CDR2 YYEKEE (reference sequence). V was pared by 0 bases and J by 9 bases, with 15 bases between. The CDR3 is made up of 14 amino acids. The CDR3 spells CASSLAGRAGQAFF. In DNA form, the CDR3 reads TGTGCCAGCAGCTTGGCCGGCAGGGCCGGGCAAGCTTTCTTT.

The chain employs TRBV7-9 and TRBJ1-2; no definite D call. The CDR3 extends over 15 amino acids. Germline CDR1 reads SEHNR; CDR2 reads FQNEAQ (reference sequence). The V and J ends lost 1 base and 4 bases respectively, with 13 bases between them. CDR3 bases: TGTGCCAGCAGCTTAGGCAGGCAGGCCCGCTATGGCTACACCTTC. As protein: CASSLGRQARYGYTF. Filled out from reference TRBV7-9 and TRBJ1-2, the complete variable domain reads DTGVSQNPRHKITKRGQNVTFRCDPISEHNRLYWYRQTLGQGPEFLTYFQNEAQLEKSRLLSDRFSAERPKGSFSTLEIQRTEQGDSAMYLCASSLGRQARYGYTFGSGTRLTVV.

This clone was seen just once. The J gene is TRBJ2-7, the V gene TRBV30; unclear D gene. The CDR3 runs 13 residues. Between the trimmed V and J ends, which lost 0 bases and 3 bases, there was a span of 9 bases. CDR1 and CDR2 (germline): GTSNPN, SVGIG (reference sequence). CDR3 sequence: CAWSVRRLYEQYF. DNA of the CDR3: TGTGCCTGGAGTGTACGTAGACTCTACGAGCAGTACTTC. The whole variable domain, remainder taken from reference TRBV30 and TRBJ2-7, is SQTIHQWPATLVQPVGSPLSLECTVEGTSNPNLYWYRQAAGRGLQLLFYSVGIGQISSEVPQNLSASRPQDRQFILSSKKLLLSDSGFYLCAWSVRRLYEQYFGPGTRLTVT.